The clone carrying this T cell receptor (beta chain) occurred many times. This entry is derived from a study of CD8+CD57+ T cells in acquired aplastic anemia. According to the study, genomic DNA was the template for TCR beta VDJ and CDR3 profiling. Each CDR3 protein gets one entry after TCRdb re-called the reads with MiXCR. The sample lists under 250,000 distinct CDR3 sequences, approximately 35% occurring once. Material: sorted CD4+, CD8+, or CD8+CD57+ T cells (not recorded which) from PBMCs. This TCR came from a human donor in good health, serving as a control.

CDR3 protein: CASSVVGVYEQYF. The CDR3, as DNA: TGTGCCAGCAGCGTAGTTGGGGTATACGAGCAGTACTTC. This chain connects TRBV12-3 or TRBV12-4 to TRBJ2-7; D call uncertain. This CDR3 is built from 13 residues. The V end was cut by 6 bases, the J end by 4 bases, with 13 bases between.